The 20 T cell receptor beta chains reported below all come from one sample, sequenced in a study of blood T cell repertoires in COVID-19. Repertoires were generated with immunoSEQ multiplex PCR, while TCRdb's copy carries only in-frame clones and drops some. The repertoire holds roughly 100,000 clones, with 70% to 90% as singletons. Sequencing was done on a sample of peripheral blood. These receptors came from a woman older than 75 with acute or convalescent COVID-19.

This rearrangement joins TRBV5-1 to TRBJ1-2, with 9 bases identical to TRBD1. CDR3 length equals 16 residues. The V and J ends lost 2 bases and 0 bases, in that order; junction bases with no gene match: 5. Germline CDR1 is SGHRS and CDR2 is YFSETQ. The CDR3 bases are TGCGCCAGCAGCTTACAGGGGGCCTTGACTAACTATGGCTACACCTTC. Its protein product is CASSLQGALTNYGYTF.

The gene calls are TRBV14 and TRBJ2-2; a weak D match, TRBD1 (5 bases). The CDR3 runs to 12 residues. From germline, CDR1 is SGHDN and CDR2 FVKESK. Trimming removed 3 bases at V and 13 bases at J, with 12 bases between. CDR3 in amino acids: CASSQKDTGLFF. The CDR3 DNA sequence: TGTGCCAGCAGCCAGAAGGACACGGGGCTGTTTTTT.

This clone was observed a single time. This sequence joins TRBV12-3 or TRBV12-4 and TRBJ1-1, with 7 bases that match TRBD1. The CDR3 totals 9 residues. V gave up 8 bases and J gave up 12 bases; unmatched junction bases: 3. In nucleotides, the CDR3 is TGTGCCAGCGGGACAGCGACTTTCTTT. Its translation: CASGTATFF.

In nucleotides, the CDR3 is TGCGCCAGCAGCTTGGGGGACTTATACGAGCAGTACTTC. Its protein product is CASSLGDLYEQYF. The V call is TRBV5-1, the J call TRBJ2-7, with a weak D call TRBD2 (6 bases). The V end was cut by 0 bases, the J end by 4 bases, with 8 bases between. CDR3 size: 13 residues. Per germline, CDR1 SGHRS and CDR2 YFSETQ.

The V call is TRBV19, the J call TRBJ1-5; 9 bases are shared with TRBD1. The CDR3 totals 13 residues. Germline V lookup: CDR1 LNHDA, CDR2 SQIVND (reference sequence). Germline trimming cut 6 bases from V and 9 bases from J; bases unmatched to any gene: 6. CDR3 sequence: CASRRQGGWPQHF. The CDR3 DNA reads as TGTGCCAGTAGGCGACAGGGGGGGTGGCCCCAGCATTTT.

This clone occurred once. The chain joins TRBV6-5 to TRBJ1-2; D call uncertain. This CDR3 comprises 12 residues. Germline-derived CDR1 and CDR2 are MNHEY and SVGAGI. V was trimmed by 2 bases and J by 8 bases, leaving 9 bases between them. DNA for the CDR3: TGTGCCAGCAGTTACCGGGGATACGGCTACACCTTC. This encodes CASSYRGYGYTF.

This clone was counted between two and nine times. The chain carries TRBV12-3 or TRBV12-4 and TRBJ2-1; D might be TRBD2 (5 bases). Trimming pared 0 bases from V and 15 bases from J, leaving 12 bases between. The CDR3 length is 12 residues. The CDR3 DNA reads as TGTGCCAGCAGTTTAGCAGCGGTGGGTCCGTTCTTC. The encoded protein is CASSLAAVGPFF.

The chain has TRBV5-5 and TRBJ1-5; 10 positions match TRBD1. The CDR3 runs 14 residues. The junction had 3 bases not matched to a gene; V was cut back by 4 bases and J by 5 bases. The germline V gene has CDR1 SGHKS and CDR2 YYEKEE (reference sequence). In nucleotides, the CDR3 is TGTGCCAGCAGCCGGACAGGGGGTTATCAGCCCCAGCATTTT. It specifies CASSRTGGYQPQHF.

The chain has TRBV27 and TRBJ2-3, with TRBD2 identical over 7 bases. Germline assignment: CDR1 MNHEY and CDR2 SMNVEV (reference sequence). This CDR3 region has 17 residues. Trimming took 6 bases from V and 3 from J; bases not matched to a gene: 15. CDR3: CASSLTSLAGRTDTQYF. The DNA of the CDR3 is TGTGCCAGCAGCCTGACTAGCTTGGCGGGTAGGACAGATACGCAGTATTTT.

Note on this clone: The germline gene is not matched at one end of the junction; a read error may be the cause. The V gene is TRBV6-2 or TRBV6-3, the J gene TRBJ2-7; D is perhaps TRBD1 (5 bases). The CDR3 sequence is 14 residues long. Germline V gene lookup returns CDR1 MNHEY and CDR2 SVGEGT. The CDR3 DNA is TGTGCCAGCAGTTATACTCAGGGTGGGTACGCGCAGTACTTC. This codes for CASSYTQGGYAQYF.

In its sample, this clone was seen once. The chain joins TRBV12-3 or TRBV12-4 to TRBJ2-1; TRBD2 aligns across 8 bases. The CDR3 sequence is 13 residues long. Trimming cost V 5 bases and J 9 bases; bases outside gene matches: 6. The CDR3 spells CASSRGGEAEQFF. The CDR3 coding sequence is TGTGCCAGCAGTCGGGGGGGGGAAGCTGAGCAGTTCTTC.

This sequence joins TRBV2 and TRBJ1-6; D is ambiguous. The ends were cut back, 5 bases at V and 0 bases at J, with 5 bases in the middle. The germline CDR1 and CDR2 sequences are SNHLY and FYNNEI. The CDR3 has 14 amino acids. The CDR3 nucleotides read TGTGCCAGCAGTTCCAGCTCCTATAATTCACCCCTCCACTTT. It encodes CASSSSSYNSPLHF.

The genes are TRBV19 and TRBJ1-2; D unclear. The V gene lost 3 bases and the J gene lost 2 bases, with 10 bases spanning the gap. Germline CDR1 is LNHDA and CDR2 is SQIVND (reference sequence). The CDR3 runs to 14 residues. In DNA form, the CDR3 reads TGTGCCAGTAGTATCAGTCAGGTGAACTATGGCTACACCTTC. Its protein is CASSISQVNYGYTF. Full variable domain (missing parts from reference TRBV19 and TRBJ1-2): DGGITQSPKYLFRKEGQNVTLSCEQNLNHDAMYWYRQDPGQGLRLIYYSQIVNDFQKGDIAEGYSVSREKKESFPLTVTSAQKNPTAFYLCASSISQVNYGYTFGSGTRLTVV.

This sequence joins TRBV9 and TRBJ2-1; 7 bases are a match to TRBD1. This CDR3 has 16 amino acids. Germline V gene data show CDR1 as SGDLS and CDR2 as YYNGEE. J was trimmed by 6 bases and V by 1 base; bases with no gene match: 10. The CDR3 DNA follows: TGTGCCAGCAGCGTAACCGGGCAGGGGGTGGGCAATGAGCAGTTCTTC. Translation: CASSVTGQGVGNEQFF.

The rearrangement uses TRBV27 and TRBJ1-2, with 7 bases lining up with TRBD1. This CDR3 region has 14 residues. Germline-derived CDR1 and CDR2 are MNHEY and SMNVEV (reference sequence). V shed 0 bases and J 8 bases; nucleotides not matched to a gene: 6. CDR3 in DNA: TGTGCCAGCAGTTTATCCGCGACAGGGCAGGGCTACACCTTC. This encodes CASSLSATGQGYTF.

This chain connects TRBV27 to TRBJ1-5, with D uncertain. The CDR3 spans 16 residues. V lost 2 bases to trimming and J lost 1 base, with 12 bases between them. CDR1 and CDR2 (germline): MNHEY, SMNVEV (reference sequence). CDR3 coding DNA: TGTGCCAGCAGTTTAGGCGGTTCATTAAGCAATCAGCCCCAGCATTTT. Amino acids: CASSLGGSLSNQPQHF.

The rearrangement uses TRBV7-9 and TRBJ2-7; D may be TRBD1 (5 bases). Germline V lookup: CDR1 SEHNR, CDR2 FQNEAQ (reference sequence). The CDR3 has 14 amino acids. V lost 5 bases and J lost 6, with 17 bases in between. The CDR3 protein is CASSPDTPYAEQYF. CDR3 DNA sequence: TGTGCCAGCAGCCCGGACACCCCATATGCCGAGCAGTACTTC. The full variable domain, in which reference TRBV7-9 and TRBJ2-7 provide the parts outside the CDR3, is DTGVSQNPRHKITKRGQNVTFRCDPISEHNRLYWYRQTLGQGPEFLTYFQNEAQLEKSRLLSDRFSAERPKGSFSTLEIQRTEQGDSAMYLCASSPDTPYAEQYFGPGTRLTVT.

The chain combines TRBV5-1 with TRBJ1-2; perhaps TRBD1 as D (5 bases). Per the germline V gene, CDR1 is SGHRS and CDR2 is YFSETQ. The CDR3 is made up of 13 amino acids. V lost 6 bases and J lost 1, with 10 bases in between. The CDR3 loop reads CASNSGYNYGYTF. CDR3 nucleotides: TGCGCCAGCAACTCAGGGTATAACTATGGCTACACCTTC.

The genes are TRBV25-1 and TRBJ1-1, with TRBD1 matching over 7 bases. V shed 7 bases, J shed 1 base, and the junction held 0 bases outside the gene matches. The CDR3 covers 12 residues. Germline V CDR1 and CDR2: MGHDK, SYGVNS. CDR3 sequence reads: CASNRGNTEAFF. The CDR3 DNA sequence: TGTGCCAGCAACAGGGGGAACACTGAAGCTTTCTTT.

The chain links TRBV5-1 to TRBJ1-2; D call uncertain. Trimming took 5 bases from V and 8 from J, leaving 13 bases between them. The CDR3 runs to 12 residues. The V gene's germline CDR1 is SGHRS and CDR2 YFSETQ. The CDR3 spells CASREGEEGYTF. The CDR3 coding sequence is TGCGCCAGCAGGGAAGGAGAAGAGGGCTACACCTTC.